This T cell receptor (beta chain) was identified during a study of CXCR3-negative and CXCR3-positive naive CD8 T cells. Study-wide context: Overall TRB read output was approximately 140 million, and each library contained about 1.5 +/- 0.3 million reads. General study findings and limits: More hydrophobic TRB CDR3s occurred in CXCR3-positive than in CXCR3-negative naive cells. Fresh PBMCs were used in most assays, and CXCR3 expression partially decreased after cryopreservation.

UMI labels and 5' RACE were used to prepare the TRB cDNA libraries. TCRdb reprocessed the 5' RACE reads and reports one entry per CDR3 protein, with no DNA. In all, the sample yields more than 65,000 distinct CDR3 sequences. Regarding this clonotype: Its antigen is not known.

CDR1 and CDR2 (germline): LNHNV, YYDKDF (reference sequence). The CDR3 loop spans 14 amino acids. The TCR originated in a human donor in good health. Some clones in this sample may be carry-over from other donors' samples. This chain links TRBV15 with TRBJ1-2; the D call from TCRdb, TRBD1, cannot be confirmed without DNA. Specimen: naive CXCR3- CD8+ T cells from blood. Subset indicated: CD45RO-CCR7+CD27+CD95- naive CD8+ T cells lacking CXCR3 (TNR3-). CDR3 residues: CATSARQGNYGYTF.